The T cell receptor (beta chain) described here comes from a study of response to subunit inactivated influenza vaccine listed by TCRdb under 2018. General notes on the study: Deep quantitative T cell receptor repertoire profiling was used in the study to track responses to a trivalent subunit inactivated influenza vaccine.

This clonotype turned up a few times. Its recognized antigen is unknown. No much larger clone is present one base from it, and per-base qualities are unavailable. V is reduced by 3 bases and J by 12 bases, leaving a spacing of 10 bases between them. The CDR3 has 12 amino acids, counting the end cysteine and phenylalanine. The read is trimmed to its CDR3 DNA, 36 bases read in frame from base 1. CDR1 and CDR2, looked up from the germline V gene, are SGDLS and YYNGEE. The library was built by means of RT-PCR. The listed sequencing device is Illumina HiSeq 2500. The raw public data were reprocessed by TCRdb itself: fastp quality trimming at Q25, MiXCR clonotype calling, in-frame beta chains only. Rows are combined by CDR3 protein, so each entry shows the most common genes and DNA. Present in this sample are approximately 700,000 distinct CDR3 sequences, roughly 14% of which were seen just once. The top ten hold around a tenth of the sample.

The paper's findings and limits, for the study overall: According to the authors, only a limited number of new T cells may be recruited by each seasonal influenza vaccination.

This chain is built from TRBV9 and TRBJ1-6; TRBD1 is perhaps the D gene, given 5 matching bases. The source is a man aged 45-60 years who received an inactivated influenza vaccine. Donor details come from another sample of the same person, matched by shared clones. Source: PBMCs from blood, taken about 13 days after vaccination. CDR3 sequence: CASSAGRKPLHF. The sequenced DNA is TGTGCCAGCAGCGCAGGGAGAAAACCCCTCCACTTT. The full variable domain, completed from the reference TRBV9 and TRBJ1-6 proteins outside the CDR3, reads DSGVTQTPKHLITATGQRVTLRCSPRSGDLSVYWYQQSLDQGLQFLIQYYNGEERAKGNILERFSAQQFPDLHSELNLSSLELGDSALYFCASSAGRKPLHFGNGTRLTVT.